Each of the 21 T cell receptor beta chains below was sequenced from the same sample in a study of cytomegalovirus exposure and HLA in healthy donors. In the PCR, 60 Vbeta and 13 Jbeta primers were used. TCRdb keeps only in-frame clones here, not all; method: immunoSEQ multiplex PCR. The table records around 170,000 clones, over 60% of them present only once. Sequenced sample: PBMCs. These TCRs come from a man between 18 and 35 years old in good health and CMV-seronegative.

In nucleotides, the CDR3 is TGTGCCAGCAGCGCCCCCCCCCAGTCCACCTTC. It is translated as CASSAPPQSTF. V gene TRBV9 combines with J gene TRBJ1-2; no clear D gene. V dropped 3 bases and J dropped 13 bases, with 13 bases sitting between them. The CDR3 is 11 residues long. CDR1 is SGDLS, CDR2 YYNGEE, per germline. The whole variable domain, filled in from reference TRBV9 and TRBJ1-2, reads DSGVTQTPKHLITATGQRVTLRCSPRSGDLSVYWYQQSLDQGLQFLIQYYNGEERAKGNILERFSAQQFPDLHSELNLSSLELGDSALYFCASSAPPQSTFGSGTRLTVV.

CDR3 sequence (DNA): TGTGCCAGTAGCCAGGGGGCAGGGGTGGATACCCAGCATTTT. Translated: CASSQGAGVDTQHF. The chain uses TRBV19 and TRBJ1-5, with TRBD1 matching over 8 bases. Germline CDR1 reads LNHDA; CDR2 reads SQIVND (reference sequence). J was trimmed by 11 bases and V by 6 bases; bases with no gene match: 12. This CDR3 spans 14 amino acids.

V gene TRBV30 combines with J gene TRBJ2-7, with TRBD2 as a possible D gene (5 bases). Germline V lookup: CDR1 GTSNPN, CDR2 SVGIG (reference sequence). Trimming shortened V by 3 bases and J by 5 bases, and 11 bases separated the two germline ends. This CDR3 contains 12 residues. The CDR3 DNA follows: TGTGCCTGGAGCGGGCTCGGGAACGAGCAGTACTTC. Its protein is CAWSGLGNEQYF.

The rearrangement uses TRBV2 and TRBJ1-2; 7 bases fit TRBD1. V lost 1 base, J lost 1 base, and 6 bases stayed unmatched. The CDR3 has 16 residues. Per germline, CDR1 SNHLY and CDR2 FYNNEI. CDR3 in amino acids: CASSEGRTGDNYGYTF. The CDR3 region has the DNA TGTGCCAGCAGTGAAGGACGAACAGGGGATAACTATGGCTACACCTTC.

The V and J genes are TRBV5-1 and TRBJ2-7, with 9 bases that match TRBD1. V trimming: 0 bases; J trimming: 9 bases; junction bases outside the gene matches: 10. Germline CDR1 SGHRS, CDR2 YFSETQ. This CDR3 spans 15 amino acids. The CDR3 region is CASSLVQGAPGGQYF. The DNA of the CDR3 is TGCGCCAGCAGCTTGGTACAGGGGGCCCCGGGCGGGCAGTACTTC.

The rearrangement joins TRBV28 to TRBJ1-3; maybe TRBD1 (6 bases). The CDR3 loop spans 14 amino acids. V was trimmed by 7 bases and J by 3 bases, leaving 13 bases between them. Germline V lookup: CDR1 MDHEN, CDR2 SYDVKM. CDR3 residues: CASIQGGNGNTIYF. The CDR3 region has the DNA TGTGCCAGCATCCAAGGGGGTAATGGAAACACCATATATTTT.

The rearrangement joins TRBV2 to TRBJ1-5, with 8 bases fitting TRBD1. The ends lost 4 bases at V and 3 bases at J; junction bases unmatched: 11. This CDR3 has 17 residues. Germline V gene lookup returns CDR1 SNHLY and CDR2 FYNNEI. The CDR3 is CASSGQGFSGPNQPQHF. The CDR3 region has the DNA TGTGCCAGCAGTGGACAGGGGTTCAGTGGGCCCAATCAGCCCCAGCATTTT.

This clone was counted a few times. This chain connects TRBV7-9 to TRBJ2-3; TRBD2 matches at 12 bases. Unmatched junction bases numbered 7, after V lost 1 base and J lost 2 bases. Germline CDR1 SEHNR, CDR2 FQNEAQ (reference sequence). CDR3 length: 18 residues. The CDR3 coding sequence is TGTGCCAGCAGCTTAGGGCCACTAGCGGGGGGTCTCACAGATACGCAGTATTTT. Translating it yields CASSLGPLAGGLTDTQYF.

CDR3 in amino acids: CASSVDSQGEKLFF. CDR3 sequence (DNA): TGTGCCAGCAGCGTAGACTCCCAGGGGGAAAAACTGTTTTTT. The V call is TRBV9, the J call TRBJ1-4; maybe TRBD1 (6 bases). The CDR3 covers 14 residues. Trimming pared 0 bases from V and 8 bases from J, leaving 11 bases between. Germline V lookup: CDR1 SGDLS, CDR2 YYNGEE. The variable domain in full, with the rest retrieved from reference TRBV9 and TRBJ1-4, is DSGVTQTPKHLITATGQRVTLRCSPRSGDLSVYWYQQSLDQGLQFLIQYYNGEERAKGNILERFSAQQFPDLHSELNLSSLELGDSALYFCASSVDSQGEKLFFGSGTQLSVL.

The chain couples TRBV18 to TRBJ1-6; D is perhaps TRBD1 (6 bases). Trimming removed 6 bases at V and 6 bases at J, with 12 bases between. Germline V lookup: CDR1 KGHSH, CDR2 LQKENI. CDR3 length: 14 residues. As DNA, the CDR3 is TGTGCCAGCTCTATCGACAGGCTTAATTCACCCCTCCACTTT. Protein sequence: CASSIDRLNSPLHF.

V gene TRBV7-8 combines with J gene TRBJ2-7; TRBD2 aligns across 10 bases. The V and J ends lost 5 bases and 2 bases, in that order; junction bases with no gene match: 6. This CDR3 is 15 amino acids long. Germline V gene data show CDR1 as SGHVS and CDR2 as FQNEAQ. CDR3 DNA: TGTGCCAGCAGCCAAAGGCTAGCGGGGGCCTACGAGCAGTACTTC. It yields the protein CASSQRLAGAYEQYF.

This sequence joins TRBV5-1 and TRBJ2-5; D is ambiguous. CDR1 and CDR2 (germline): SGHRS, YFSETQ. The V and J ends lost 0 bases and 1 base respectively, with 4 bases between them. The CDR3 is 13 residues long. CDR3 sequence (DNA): TGCGCCAGCAGCTTGGACACCCAAGAGACCCAGTACTTC. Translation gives CASSLDTQETQYF.

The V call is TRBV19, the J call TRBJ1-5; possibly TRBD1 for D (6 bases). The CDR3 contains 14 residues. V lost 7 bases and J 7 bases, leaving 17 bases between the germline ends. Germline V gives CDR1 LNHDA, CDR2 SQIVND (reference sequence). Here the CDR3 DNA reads TGTGCCAGTAAAAACAAGGGGGGGGTCCAGCCCCAGCATTTT. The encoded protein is CASKNKGGVQPQHF.

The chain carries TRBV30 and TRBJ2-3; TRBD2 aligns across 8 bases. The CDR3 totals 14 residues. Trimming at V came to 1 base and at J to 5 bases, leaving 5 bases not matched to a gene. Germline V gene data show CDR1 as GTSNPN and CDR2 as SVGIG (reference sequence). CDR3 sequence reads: CAWSDGLAGDTQYF. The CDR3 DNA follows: TGTGCCTGGAGTGATGGGCTAGCGGGAGATACGCAGTATTTT.

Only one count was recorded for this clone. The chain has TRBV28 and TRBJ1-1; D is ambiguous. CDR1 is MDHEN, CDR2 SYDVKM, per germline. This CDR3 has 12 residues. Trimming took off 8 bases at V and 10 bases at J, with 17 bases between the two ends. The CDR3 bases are TGTGCCAGCCACTCATCCGCTATCGCAGCTTTCTTT. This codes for CASHSSAIAAFF. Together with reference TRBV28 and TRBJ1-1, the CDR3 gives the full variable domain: DVKVTQSSRYLVKRTGEKVFLECVQDMDHENMFWYRQDPGLGLRLIYFSYDVKMKEKGDIPEGYSVSREKKERFSLILESASTNQTSMYLCASHSSAIAAFFGQGTRLTVV.

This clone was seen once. CDR3 sequence: CASSPLRAGGQETQYF. CDR3 DNA: TGTGCCAGCTCACCACTCCGGGCGGGAGGGCAAGAGACCCAGTACTTC. The chain has TRBV18 and TRBJ2-5; 9 nucleotides match TRBD2. The CDR3 covers 16 residues. CDR1 is KGHSH, CDR2 LQKENI, per germline. Trimming removed 1 base from V and 2 bases from J; junction bases left unmatched: 5.

Here the CDR3 reads CASTGANSPLHF. In nucleotides, the CDR3 is TGTGCCAGCACAGGGGCTAATTCACCCCTCCACTTT. The chain carries TRBV28 and TRBJ1-6; D possibly corresponds to TRBD1 (6 bases). Germline CDR1 is MDHEN and CDR2 is SYDVKM. With 7 bases removed from V and 6 bases from J, the gap between germline ends came to 7 bases. The CDR3 is made up of 12 amino acids.

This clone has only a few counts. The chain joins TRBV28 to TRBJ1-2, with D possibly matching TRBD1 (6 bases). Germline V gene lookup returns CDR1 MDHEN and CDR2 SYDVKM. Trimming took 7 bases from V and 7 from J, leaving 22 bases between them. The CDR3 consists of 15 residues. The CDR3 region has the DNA TGTGCCAGCACCCCCCCGGGGGCGGGGGGCCGTGGCTACACCTTC. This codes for CASTPPGAGGRGYTF.

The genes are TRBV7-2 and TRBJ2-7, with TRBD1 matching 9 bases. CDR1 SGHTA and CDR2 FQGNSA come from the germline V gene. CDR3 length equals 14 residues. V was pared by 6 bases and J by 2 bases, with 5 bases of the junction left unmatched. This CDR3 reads CASSLGQGTYEQYF. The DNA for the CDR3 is TGTGCCAGCAGTTTGGGACAGGGAACCTACGAGCAGTACTTC.

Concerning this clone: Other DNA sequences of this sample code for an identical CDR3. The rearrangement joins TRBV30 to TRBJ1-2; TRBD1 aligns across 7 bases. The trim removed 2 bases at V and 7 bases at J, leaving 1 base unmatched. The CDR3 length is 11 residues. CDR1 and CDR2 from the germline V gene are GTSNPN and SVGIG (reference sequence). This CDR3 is CAWSPGGGYTF. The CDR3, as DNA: TGTGCCTGGAGTCCAGGGGGTGGCTACACCTTC.

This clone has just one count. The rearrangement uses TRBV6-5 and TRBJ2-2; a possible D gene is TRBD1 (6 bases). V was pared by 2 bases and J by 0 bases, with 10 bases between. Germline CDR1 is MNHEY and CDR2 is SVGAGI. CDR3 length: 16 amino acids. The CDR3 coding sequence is TGTGCCAGCAGTTACCGTGGACAGACGAACACCGGGGAGCTGTTTTTT. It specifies CASSYRGQTNTGELFF.